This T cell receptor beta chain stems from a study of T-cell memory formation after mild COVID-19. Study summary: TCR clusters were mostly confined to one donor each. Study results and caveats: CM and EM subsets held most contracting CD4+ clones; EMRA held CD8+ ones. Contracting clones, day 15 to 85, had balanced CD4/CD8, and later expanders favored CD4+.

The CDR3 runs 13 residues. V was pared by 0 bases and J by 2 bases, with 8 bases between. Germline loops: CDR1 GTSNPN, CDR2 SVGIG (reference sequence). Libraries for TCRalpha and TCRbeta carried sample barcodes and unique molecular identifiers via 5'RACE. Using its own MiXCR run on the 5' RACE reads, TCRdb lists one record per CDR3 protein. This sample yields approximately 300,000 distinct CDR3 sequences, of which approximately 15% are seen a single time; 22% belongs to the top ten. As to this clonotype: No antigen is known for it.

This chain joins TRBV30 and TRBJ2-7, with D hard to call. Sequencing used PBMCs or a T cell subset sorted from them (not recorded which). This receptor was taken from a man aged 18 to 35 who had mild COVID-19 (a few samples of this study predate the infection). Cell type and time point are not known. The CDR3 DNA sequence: TGTGCCTGGAGTGTAAGTTCACCCTACGAGCAGTACTTC. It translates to CAWSVSSPYEQYF.